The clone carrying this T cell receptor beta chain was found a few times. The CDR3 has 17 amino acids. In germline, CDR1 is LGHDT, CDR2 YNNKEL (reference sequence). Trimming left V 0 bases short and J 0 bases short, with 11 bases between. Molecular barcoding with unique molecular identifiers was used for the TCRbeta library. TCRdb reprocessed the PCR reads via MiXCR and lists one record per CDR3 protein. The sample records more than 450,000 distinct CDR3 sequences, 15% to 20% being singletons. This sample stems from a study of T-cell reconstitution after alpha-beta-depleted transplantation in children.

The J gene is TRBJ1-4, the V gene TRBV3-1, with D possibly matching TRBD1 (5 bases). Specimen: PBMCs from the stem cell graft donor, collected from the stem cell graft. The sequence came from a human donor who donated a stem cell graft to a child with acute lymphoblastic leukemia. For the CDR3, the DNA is TGTGCCAGCAGCCAAGATCCGACAGACGCAACTAATGAAAAACTGTTTTTT. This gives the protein CASSQDPTDATNEKLFF.